This T cell receptor (beta chain) comes out of a study of blood T cell repertoires in COVID-19. The wider study: Samples came from the United States, Italy and Spain, spanning acute and convalescent COVID-19. T cells, B-cell-depleted T cells, or PBMCs provided the cDNA or gDNA that served as material.

To note about this clone: Within the sample, other DNA sequences also encode this same CDR3.

V gave up 2 bases and J gave up 3 bases, with 5 bases separating them. The germline CDR1 and CDR2 sequences are SGHRS and YFSETQ. The CDR3 runs 12 residues. Authors' data handling: Using reference gene primer amplification, nucleated cell counts were estimated. The repertoire was sequenced with immunoSEQ multiplex PCR; TCRdb's copy has only in-frame clones and lacks some. V and J calls and clone size are as listed in that table; D and trimming were resolved from the DNA. The table includes a few hundred thousand clones, around 84% detected once. Sequencing used peripheral blood. The chain uses TRBV5-1 and TRBJ2-5, with D tentatively TRBD1 (5 bases). The TCR sequence derives from a woman under 30 with acute or convalescent COVID-19. The CDR3 sequence is CASSLGEETQYF. The CDR3 region has the DNA TGCGCCAGCAGCTTAGGGGAAGAGACCCAGTACTTC.